This T cell receptor (beta chain) was profiled in a study of memory CD4+ T cells and cytomegalovirus serostatus. The study's findings and limits: Each of approximately 61 CMV-associated TCRbeta sequences occurred in one to five individuals.

Germline V gene lookup returns CDR1 SGHVS and CDR2 FNYEAQ. The CDR3 consists of 13 residues. Deletions cut 5 bases from V and 3 bases from J, with 11 bases between. Regarding this clone: Its matching antigen is unknown.

Authors' data handling: Out-of-frame sequences were removed, leaving around 2.2 million distinct TCRbeta sequences. Here immunoSEQ multiplex PCR was the method, and the copy in TCRdb shows in-frame clones only, minus some. That table is the source of V, J and clone size, and D and trimming were worked out from the DNA. The sample gives 35,000 to 55,000 clones, more than 65% of which show up once; about 1.9% is in the top ten. Single viable CD3+CD4+CD8-CD45RO+ cells were sorted as the memory CD4+ T cells. The sample consisted of memory CD4+ T cells from blood. The chain employs TRBV7-6 and TRBJ2-7; no reliable D call. The source of this sequence is an adult in good health and CMV-seronegative. DNA for the CDR3: TGTGCCAGCAGCCGCGACACATACTACGAGCAGTACTTC. This encodes CASSRDTYYEQYF. The full variable domain, completed using reference TRBV7-6 and TRBJ2-7, is GAGVSQSPRYKVTKRGQDVALRCDPISGHVSLYWYRQALGQGPEFLTYFNYEAQQDKSGLPNDRFSAERPEGSISTLTIQRTEQRDSAMYRCASSRDTYYEQYFGPGTRLTVT.